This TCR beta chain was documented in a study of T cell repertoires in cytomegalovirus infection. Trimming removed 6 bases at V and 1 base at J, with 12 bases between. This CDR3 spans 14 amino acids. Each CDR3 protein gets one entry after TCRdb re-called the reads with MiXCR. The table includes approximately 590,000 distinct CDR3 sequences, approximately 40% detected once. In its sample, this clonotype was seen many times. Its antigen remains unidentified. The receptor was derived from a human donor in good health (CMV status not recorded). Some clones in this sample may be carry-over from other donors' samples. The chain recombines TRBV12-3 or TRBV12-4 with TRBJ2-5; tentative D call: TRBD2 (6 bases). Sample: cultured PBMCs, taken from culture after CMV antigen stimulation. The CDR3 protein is CASSVGGAQETQYF. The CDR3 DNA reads TGTGCCAGCAGCGTCGGAGGGGCCCAAGAGACCCAGTACTTC.